This T cell receptor (beta chain) was captured by sequencing in a study of tumor and adjacent non-tumor tissue in lung cancer listed by TCRdb under 2018. Notes on the research overall: Patients with adenocarcinoma (about 12), squamous cell carcinoma (2) and small cell lung cancer (1) were included in the cohort. Sequencing generated a total of approximately 130 million productive TCRbeta reads, averaging approximately 3.8 million reads per sample. Over 25 paired specimens, one tumor and one normal lung sample per patient, were profiled by TCRbeta CDR3 sequencing. Using bulk TCRbeta repertoires from roughly 14 lung cancer patients, the study set lung tumor tissue side by side with matched distant non-tumor lung tissue. The 15 or so patients were aged about 30 to 76 years, included around ten men and 5 women, and had TNM stage I to III disease. The paper as a whole reports these results and caveats: Neither the sequencing platform nor unique molecular identifiers are mentioned in the methods. Only 15 or so patients were included in the cohort, and the need for larger samples and more detailed clinical data was noted by the authors. Tumor tissue showed significantly higher TCR diversity (inverse Simpson) than normal lung tissue, at around 460 vs 160 (P = 0.0075, Mann-Whitney U test). The top 100 clones made up a significantly larger cumulative share of the repertoire in normal lung than in tumor tissue. Because peripheral blood was not sequenced, the blood TCRbeta repertoires of the lung cancer patients in the study went unexamined. Significantly higher TCR diversity was found in younger patients, and higher tumor TCR diversity was associated with shorter overall and disease-free survival.

This clonotype was found many times. The specificity of this receptor is unknown. Base-call qualities are not available, and no considerably larger clone is one nucleotide away. The germline V gene provides CDR1 MDHEN and CDR2 SYDVKM. The CDR3, from cysteine to phenylalanine, totals 17 residues. The read is trimmed to its CDR3 DNA, 51 bases read in frame from base 1. V gives up 3 bases and J gives up 0 bases, and the segment between their germline ends measures 15 bases. The method was multiplex PCR. The data were produced on an Illumina HiSeq 2500. TCRbeta libraries were constructed through three rounds of nested PCR with primers (Table S4) according to protocols modified from ARM-PCR. PCR products of 200-500 bp were gel-excised and purified with the QIAquick gel extraction kit before sequencing. Under the source paper's analysis protocol: Reads were cleaned with Trimmomatic, merged with FLASH into complete CDR3 sequences, and assigned to V(D)J germline segments with MiTCR. Clonal diversity was computed as the inverse Simpson's index with VDJtools. Productive reads were defined as in-frame sequences without a premature stop codon. TCRdb reworked the public reads: Q25 trimming with fastp, MiXCR clone assembly, productive beta chains retained. When rows share a CDR3 protein, they turn into one entry using the most common DNA and genes. The V and J calls were not made by the authors but by TCRdb's processing. Present in this sample are 75,000 to 90,000 distinct CDR3 sequences, roughly three quarters of which were seen just once. The ten largest clones capture 21% of the sample.

RNA was isolated from bulk, unsorted tissue, and RNA quality was assessed with a NanoDrop ND-1000 and an Agilent 2100. For the normal lung samples, distant non-tumor tissue was collected more than 3 cm away from the tumor edge. All donors had newly diagnosed lung cancer, had not received prior chemotherapy, and were admitted for thoracic surgery in China between August and November 2014. Anyone who had undergone radiotherapy or chemotherapy before, or who had another cancer at the same time, was left out of the study. Pieces of surgical tissue measuring roughly 1-2.2 cm3 were kept in RNAlater solution and held at -80 degrees C until needed.

Sequencing used distant non-tumor lung tissue. The chain is encoded by TRBV28 joined to TRBJ2-1; a tentative D call is TRBD1 (6 bases match). The TCR sequence derives from a woman in her forties or fifties with non-small cell lung cancer. The CDR3 reads as follows: CASSLDHRVSSYNEQFF. The DNA sequence is given as TGTGCCAGCAGTTTGGACCACAGGGTGAGCTCCTACAATGAGCAGTTCTTC.